The source of this TCR beta chain is a study of T-cell reconstitution after alpha-beta-depleted transplantation in children. CDR3 length equals 13 residues. Germline values: CDR1 SGHAT, CDR2 FQNNGV. V was clipped by 2 bases and J by 3 bases, with 8 bases between them. TCRbeta library preparation incorporated unique molecular identifiers. One entry per CDR3 protein results from TCRdb running MiXCR on the PCR reads. The sample lists more than 450,000 distinct CDR3 sequences, 18% seen once, with 2.5% to 3.5% in the top ten. The clonotype was recovered from a human donor who donated a stem cell graft to a child with acute lymphoblastic leukemia. The chain is built from TRBV11-2 and TRBJ2-7; unclear D gene. Sequencing was performed on PBMCs from the stem cell graft donor, taken from the stem cell graft. CDR3 amino acids: CASSLIRNYEQYF. The DNA for the CDR3 is TGTGCCAGCAGCTTAATCAGAAACTACGAGCAGTACTTC.